This TCR beta chain was obtained from a study of CD8 T cells in ankylosing spondylitis (dated by TCRdb to 2017 to 2019). Concerning the study at large: The study profiled T cell receptor beta repertoires in healthy donors and ankylosing spondylitis patients to find disease-linked TCR variants. The full study cohort comprised 25 or so ankylosing spondylitis patients and approximately 100 healthy donors. Peripheral blood was sampled, and synovial fluid was also collected from ankylosing spondylitis patients.

The data were produced on an Illumina HiSeq 2500. TCR beta libraries were prepared by quantitative 5'-RACE with molecular barcodes. Processing in the source paper ran as follows. A new computational method based on a probabilistic model of VDJ rearrangement was used to identify disease-linked TCR variants. The public sequencing data were trimmed at Q25 with fastp and processed into clonotypes with MiXCR by TCRdb, which kept only in-frame beta chains. Identical CDR3 protein sequences are pooled into one entry, listed with their most common genes and DNA. The V and J calls and clone size come from TCRdb's table, not from the authors' own analysis. The sample table lists 150,000 to 200,000 distinct CDR3 sequences, 9.8% of them with a count of one. Around 15% of the sample goes to the ten largest clones. This clonotype came up many times. Its antigen has not been determined. No clone much larger than this one lies a single base away; base qualities are absent.

General conclusions and limits of the study: The disease-linked clones showed a CD8+ phenotype and occurred at relatively low frequencies in peripheral blood. A TCR beta motif of eight highly homologous amino acid variants appeared characteristic of blood from ankylosing spondylitis patients. Some motif variants had previously been reported in the synovial fluid and blood of reactive arthritis patients, which suggests shared mechanisms of disease initiation. The disease-linked clones were reported to be significantly enriched in matched synovial fluid samples from ankylosing spondylitis patients.

V and J lose 6 bases and 1 base, and a span of 10 bases separates them. The CDR3 covers 13 residues, taking in both the cysteine and the phenylalanine. The entry retains the CDR3 DNA only, 39 bases that are in frame from base 1. In the germline V gene, CDR1 corresponds to SQVTM and CDR2 to ANQGSEA. The rearrangement combines TRBV29-1 with TRBJ2-1; the D gene lacks a confident call. This sequence originates from a female donor with ankylosing spondylitis or in good health (not recorded which). The sample comprised blood, either unsorted or a sorted T cell fraction (not recorded which). The CDR3 has the sequence CSVNTASYNEQFF. The nucleotide sequence is TGCAGCGTCAATACCGCATCCTACAATGAGCAGTTCTTC.